The 29 T cell receptor beta chains reported below all come from one sample, sequenced in a study of beta chain features in type 1 diabetes. The investigators reverse transcribed all of the isolated RNA, so they sequenced expressed TCRB transcripts. Here immunoSEQ multiplex PCR was the method, and the copy in TCRdb shows in-frame clones only, minus some. The data contain about 360,000 clones, roughly 12% of them singletons. The sample comprised naive CD4+ T cells from blood. All receptors derive from a man in his late teens or twenties in good health.

This clone has just a few counts. This rearrangement joins TRBV7-6 to TRBJ2-2; D may be TRBD2 (6 bases). The ends were cut back, 4 bases at V and 1 base at J, with 13 bases in the middle. Germline loops: CDR1 SGHVS, CDR2 FNYEAQ. The CDR3 length is 16 residues. In DNA, the CDR3 is TGTGCCAGCAGCTCATCTAGCGCTCTGAACACCGGGGAGCTGTTTTTT. Encoded protein: CASSSSSALNTGELFF.

This clone was seen a handful of times. As DNA, the CDR3 is TGTGCCAGCAGCTTCCGGGACAGAAACACCGGGGAGCTGTTTTTT. Residues: CASSFRDRNTGELFF. The chain links TRBV7-9 to TRBJ2-2; 7 bases match TRBD1. Germline values: CDR1 SEHNR, CDR2 FQNEAQ (reference sequence). V gave up 3 bases and J gave up 2 bases; unmatched junction bases: 3. The CDR3 length is 15 residues.

The V call is TRBV2, the J call TRBJ2-6; a weak D match, TRBD2 (6 bases). Trimming took off 6 bases at V and 4 bases at J, with 13 bases between the two ends. The CDR3 is 15 amino acids. Germline V gene data show CDR1 as SNHLY and CDR2 as FYNNEI. The CDR3 is CASSLLASGANVLTF. The CDR3 nucleotides are TGTGCCAGCAGCCTCCTAGCGTCCGGGGCCAACGTCCTGACTTTC.

This clone has only a few counts. V gene TRBV5-4 combines with J gene TRBJ1-4, with D hard to call. Germline V gene data show CDR1 as SGHNT and CDR2 as YYREEE (reference sequence). Trimming took 0 bases from V and 0 from J, leaving 6 bases between them. The CDR3 contains 15 residues. CDR3 region: CASSLAFATNEKLFF. DNA for the CDR3: TGTGCCAGCAGCTTGGCTTTCGCAACTAATGAAAAACTGTTTTTT.

Only a few counts were recorded for this clone. The chain links TRBV5-4 to TRBJ2-5, with D hard to call. CDR1 is SGHNT and CDR2 is YYREEE in the germline V gene (reference sequence). Trimming took 3 bases from V and 3 from J, leaving 12 bases between them. This CDR3 region has 14 residues. As DNA, the CDR3 is TGTGCCAGCAGCTCTTCCGGGTTAAAAGAGACCCAGTACTTC. Its protein product is CASSSSGLKETQYF.

This chain links TRBV9 with TRBJ2-7, with D tentatively TRBD1 (9 bases). The CDR3 is 17 amino acids. Trimming cost V 0 bases and J 4 bases, with 20 bases left between them. The germline CDR1 and CDR2 sequences are SGDLS and YYNGEE. The chain's CDR3 is CASSVGPGGTGFYEQYF. CDR3 DNA sequence: TGTGCCAGCAGCGTAGGGCCGGGGGGGACAGGGTTTTACGAGCAGTACTTC.

V and J are TRBV11-2 and TRBJ1-1; 8 bases fit TRBD1. CDR3 length: 16 residues. Germline V CDR1 and CDR2: SGHAT, FQNNGV. Trimming took 3 bases from V and 2 from J; bases not matched to a gene: 8. CDR3 protein: CASSFYWTGRNTEAFF. The CDR3, as DNA: TGTGCCAGCAGCTTTTATTGGACAGGGAGAAACACTGAAGCTTTCTTT. Using reference TRBV11-2 and TRBJ1-1 for the parts outside the CDR3, the full variable domain is EAGVAQSPRYKIIEKRQSVAFWCNPISGHATLYWYQQILGQGPKLLIQFQNNGVVDDSQLPKDRFSAERLKGVDSTLKIQPAKLEDSAVYLCASSFYWTGRNTEAFFGQGTRLTVV.

The genes are TRBV9 and TRBJ2-5; D gene unclear. Trimming removed 5 bases from V and 5 bases from J, with 10 bases in between. This CDR3 contains 12 residues. The germline gives CDR1 SGDLS, CDR2 YYNGEE. The CDR3 DNA reads TGTGCCAGCAGTCCTAATCGGGAGACCCAGTACTTC. This encodes CASSPNRETQYF.

This chain links TRBV5-1 with TRBJ1-2, with a weak D call TRBD1 (6 bases). This CDR3 contains 15 residues. Germline CDR1 reads SGHRS; CDR2 reads YFSETQ. Trimming took 4 bases from V and 4 from J, leaving 17 bases between them. The CDR3 DNA follows: TGCGCCAGCAGCCCGCGGCGGGGGCTAGTCTATGGCTACACCTTC. It yields the protein CASSPRRGLVYGYTF.

This chain links TRBV30 with TRBJ2-7; possible D gene TRBD2, 6 bases. Germline CDR1 reads GTSNPN; CDR2 reads SVGIG (reference sequence). V dropped 2 bases and J dropped 2 bases, with 10 bases sitting between them. The CDR3 has 13 residues. CDR3 amino acids: CAWSRGYTYEQYF. The CDR3 bases are TGTGCCTGGAGTCGGGGGTATACCTACGAGCAGTACTTC.

The rearrangement uses TRBV20-1 and TRBJ2-4, with 7 bases that match TRBD1. Losses at the gene ends were 4 bases for V and 8 bases for J; bases not matched to a gene: 2. CDR1 DFQATT and CDR2 SNEGSKA come from the germline V gene (reference sequence). The CDR3 is 11 amino acids. The CDR3 region is CSAKTGDIQYF. DNA for the CDR3: TGCAGTGCTAAAACAGGGGACATTCAGTACTTC.

The chain recombines TRBV5-6 with TRBJ1-4; 8 nucleotides line up with TRBD1. Germline loops: CDR1 SGHDT, CDR2 YYEEEE. V was clipped by 4 bases and J by 10 bases; unmatched bases: 12. The CDR3 has 15 residues. The CDR3 loop reads CASSPTGGSSGKLFF. The CDR3 nucleotides are TGTGCCAGCAGCCCTACAGGGGGTTCGAGTGGAAAACTGTTTTTT.

J is TRBJ2-1 and V is TRBV28; possibly TRBD2 for D (5 bases). The CDR3 runs 15 residues. Per the germline V gene, CDR1 is MDHEN and CDR2 is SYDVKM. V was cut by 3 bases and J by 1 base, with 10 bases left in between. CDR3 amino acids: CASSLVAGSYNEQFF. The CDR3 bases are TGTGCCAGCAGTTTGGTGGCGGGTTCCTACAATGAGCAGTTCTTC. The full variable domain, its missing parts supplied by reference TRBV28 and TRBJ2-1, is DVKVTQSSRYLVKRTGEKVFLECVQDMDHENMFWYRQDPGLGLRLIYFSYDVKMKEKGDIPEGYSVSREKKERFSLILESASTNQTSMYLCASSLVAGSYNEQFFGPGTRLTVL.

V is TRBV20-1 and J is TRBJ2-1; D unclear. CDR1 is DFQATT, CDR2 SNEGSKA, per germline (reference sequence). This CDR3 region has 10 residues. Between the trimmed V and J ends, which lost 3 bases and 7 bases, there was a span of 4 bases. This CDR3 reads CSASRNEQFF. CDR3 DNA sequence: TGCAGTGCTAGTCGTAATGAGCAGTTCTTC.

This clone was observed at least ten times. V gene TRBV4-1 combines with J gene TRBJ2-3; the D gene is possibly TRBD2 (6 bases). In germline, CDR1 is MGHRA, CDR2 YSYEKL. The CDR3 consists of 14 residues. Trimming stripped 4 bases from V and 4 bases from J, with 12 bases between. Here the CDR3 reads CASSPWGVADTQYF. CDR3 sequence (DNA): TGCGCCAGCAGCCCTTGGGGGGTTGCAGATACGCAGTATTTT.

J is TRBJ2-1 and V is TRBV2, with 8 bases matching TRBD1. There are 14 residues in the CDR3. Germline V gene data show CDR1 as SNHLY and CDR2 as FYNNEI. This CDR3 is CASPPGQANNEQFF. In DNA, the CDR3 is TGTGCTAGCCCCCCGGGACAGGCTAACAATGAGCAGTTCTTC.

This clone has just a few counts. J is TRBJ1-1 and V is TRBV9, with D possibly TRBD1 on 6 matching bases. From germline, CDR1 is SGDLS and CDR2 YYNGEE. The CDR3 is 15 amino acids. Trimming took off 4 bases at V and 3 bases at J, with 16 bases between the two ends. The CDR3 DNA reads as TGTGCCAGCAGCCCCTGGACAGCCGGCGACACTGAAGCTTTCTTT. Translation gives CASSPWTAGDTEAFF.

The DNA of the CDR3 is TGCGCCAGCAGCTTGGAGACAGGCCCTACCGGGGAGCTGTTTTTT. Encoded protein: CASSLETGPTGELFF. This chain links TRBV5-1 with TRBJ2-2; D is possibly TRBD1 (6 bases). This CDR3 comprises 15 residues. V lost 0 bases and J lost 5, with 11 bases in between. Germline V CDR1 and CDR2: SGHRS, YFSETQ.

This clone turned up a few times. The rearrangement links TRBV4-1 to TRBJ1-2, with a possible D match to TRBD1 (6 bases). The CDR3 consists of 13 residues. V was trimmed by 4 bases and J by 8 bases, leaving 14 bases between them. CDR1 is MGHRA and CDR2 is YSYEKL in the germline V gene. The CDR3 protein is CASSLRQEGGYTF. CDR3 sequence (DNA): TGCGCCAGCAGCCTCAGACAGGAAGGCGGCTACACCTTC.

The table lists this clone with a few counts. This sequence joins TRBV4-3 and TRBJ2-1; 11 nucleotides line up with TRBD2. CDR3 length equals 18 residues. Germline V lookup: CDR1 LGHNA, CDR2 YSLEER. V lost 1 base to trimming and J lost 0 bases; unmatched junction nucleotides: 5. CDR3 nucleotides: TGCGCCAGCAGCCAAGGGCCAACTAGCGGGAGCTCCTACAATGAGCAGTTCTTC. It specifies CASSQGPTSGSSYNEQFF.

This clone was picked up a small number of times. This sequence joins TRBV9 and TRBJ1-6; 12 positions agree with TRBD1. This CDR3 contains 18 residues. Germline V lookup: CDR1 SGDLS, CDR2 YYNGEE. With 3 bases clipped from V and 7 bases from J, the junction kept 11 bases outside the gene matches. CDR3 region: CASSAYPGQGATNSPLHF. The CDR3 nucleotides are TGTGCCAGCAGCGCATACCCGGGACAGGGGGCGACGAATTCACCCCTCCACTTT.

In this sample, this clone turned up a few times. The chain uses TRBV29-1 and TRBJ2-7; 11 positions agree with TRBD1. J lost 6 bases, V lost 7 bases, and 14 bases had no gene match. The CDR3 is 15 residues long. Germline CDR1 is SQVTM and CDR2 is ANQGSEA. The DNA for the CDR3 is TGCAGCGCCTCGGATAGGACAGGGGGCGCATTCGAGCAGTACTTC. The encoded protein is CSASDRTGGAFEQYF.

The V and J genes are TRBV6-6 and TRBJ2-1; weak D call: TRBD2 (6 bases). Trimming removed 3 bases from V and 4 bases from J, with 10 bases in between. CDR3 size: 14 residues. CDR1 is MNHNY, CDR2 SVGAGI, per germline (reference sequence). CDR3 DNA sequence: TGTGCCAGCAGTTATGGCGGGAAGTACAATGAGCAGTTCTTC. It translates to CASSYGGKYNEQFF.

The chain joins TRBV9 to TRBJ2-2, with D possibly TRBD1 on 5 matching bases. The germline gives CDR1 SGDLS, CDR2 YYNGEE. V lost 0 bases and J 6 bases, leaving 9 bases between the germline ends. This CDR3 comprises 14 residues. Here the CDR3 DNA reads TGTGCCAGCAGCGTAGCTCCAGGGCCCGGGGAGCTGTTTTTT. As protein: CASSVAPGPGELFF.

This chain uses TRBV18 with TRBJ2-7; 10 bases are shared with TRBD1. V shed 4 bases and J 5 bases; nucleotides not matched to a gene: 5. Germline values: CDR1 KGHSH, CDR2 LQKENI. This CDR3 is built from 14 residues. CDR3 sequence reads: CASSQETGGHEQYF. The DNA for the CDR3 is TGTGCCAGCTCACAAGAGACAGGGGGCCACGAGCAGTACTTC.

DNA for the CDR3: TGTGCCAGCAGCTTGGTGGGGCCTCGACCGGAAAAACTGTTTTTT. It encodes CASSLVGPRPEKLFF. The chain combines TRBV5-4 with TRBJ1-4, with D perhaps matching TRBD1 (5 bases). V was shortened by 0 bases and J by 8 bases, with 14 bases between the two germline ends. CDR3 length: 15 residues. CDR1 and CDR2 (germline): SGHNT, YYREEE (reference sequence).

V is TRBV5-4 and J is TRBJ2-1; D is perhaps TRBD2 (5 bases). The CDR3 has 13 residues. The germline CDR1 and CDR2 sequences are SGHNT and YYREEE (reference sequence). Trimming removed 0 bases at V and 9 bases at J, with 10 bases between. CDR3 protein: CASSLAGVGEQFF. CDR3 nucleotides: TGTGCCAGCAGCTTGGCCGGGGTTGGTGAGCAGTTCTTC.

The gene calls are TRBV19 and TRBJ2-7; TRBD1 matches 9 bases. The V segment lost 5 bases and the J segment 4 bases; nucleotides outside the gene matches: 9. The CDR3 contains 15 residues. The V gene's germline CDR1 is LNHDA and CDR2 SQIVND (reference sequence). The CDR3 protein is CASSSQGAVEYEQYF. CDR3 coding DNA: TGTGCCAGTAGTTCACAGGGGGCCGTCGAGTACGAGCAGTACTTC.

The V call is TRBV5-6, the J call TRBJ2-5; D perhaps matches TRBD2 (5 bases). The germline V and J ends were trimmed by 4 bases and 5 bases, with 18 bases remaining between them. The CDR3 runs to 15 residues. The germline gives CDR1 SGHDT, CDR2 YYEEEE. This CDR3 reads CASSRGPLFSETQYF. The DNA of the CDR3 is TGTGCCAGCAGCCGCGGGCCTCTTTTCTCGGAGACCCAGTACTTC.